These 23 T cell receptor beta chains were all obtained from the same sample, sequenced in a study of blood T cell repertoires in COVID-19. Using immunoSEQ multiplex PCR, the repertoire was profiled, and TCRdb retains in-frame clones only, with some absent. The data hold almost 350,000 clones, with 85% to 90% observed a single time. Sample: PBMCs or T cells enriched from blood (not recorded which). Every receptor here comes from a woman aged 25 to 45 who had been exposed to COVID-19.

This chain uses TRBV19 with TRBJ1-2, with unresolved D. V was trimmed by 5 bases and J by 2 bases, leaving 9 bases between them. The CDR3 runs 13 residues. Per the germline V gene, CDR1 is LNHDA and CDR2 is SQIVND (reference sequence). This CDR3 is CASSPDGNYGYTF. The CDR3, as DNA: TGTGCCAGTAGTCCAGACGGGAACTATGGCTACACCTTC.

The CDR3 nucleotides read TGCAGCGTTGACGCTAGCGTAGCCTACAATGAGCAGTTCTTC. This encodes CSVDASVAYNEQFF. The chain couples TRBV29-1 to TRBJ2-1; D may be TRBD2 (6 bases). CDR1 SQVTM and CDR2 ANQGSEA come from the germline V gene. The CDR3 sequence is 14 residues long. The germline V and J ends were trimmed by 3 bases and 2 bases, with 11 bases remaining between them.

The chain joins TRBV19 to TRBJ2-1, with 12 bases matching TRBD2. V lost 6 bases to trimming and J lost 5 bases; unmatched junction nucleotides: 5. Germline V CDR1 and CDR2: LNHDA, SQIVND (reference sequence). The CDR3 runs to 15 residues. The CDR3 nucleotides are TGTGCCAGTAGCAAACTAGCGGGAGGAGACAATGAGCAGTTCTTC. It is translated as CASSKLAGGDNEQFF.

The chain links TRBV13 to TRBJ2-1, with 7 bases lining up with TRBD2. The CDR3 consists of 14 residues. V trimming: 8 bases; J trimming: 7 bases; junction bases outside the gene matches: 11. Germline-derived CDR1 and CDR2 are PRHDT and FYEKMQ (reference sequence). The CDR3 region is CASGFWTRWNEQFF. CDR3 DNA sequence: TGTGCCAGCGGATTTTGGACTAGGTGGAATGAGCAGTTCTTC.

CDR3 residues: CATNLRDRVGGYTF. DNA of the CDR3: TGTGCCACAAACCTGCGAGACAGGGTCGGCGGCTACACCTTC. The chain carries TRBV19 and TRBJ1-2; 7 bases line up with TRBD1. The CDR3 covers 14 residues. Germline-derived CDR1 and CDR2 are LNHDA and SQIVND (reference sequence). The V and J ends lost 10 bases and 8 bases, in that order; junction bases with no gene match: 16.

The CDR3 here is CASSPGLATGELFF. The CDR3 DNA sequence: TGTGCCAGCAGCCCTGGACTAGCGACCGGGGAGCTGTTTTTT. This sequence joins TRBV7-3 and TRBJ2-2; TRBD2 aligns across 9 bases. The CDR3 has 14 residues. The ends lost 5 bases at V and 5 bases at J; junction bases unmatched: 3. Germline-derived CDR1 and CDR2 are SGHTA and FQGTGA.

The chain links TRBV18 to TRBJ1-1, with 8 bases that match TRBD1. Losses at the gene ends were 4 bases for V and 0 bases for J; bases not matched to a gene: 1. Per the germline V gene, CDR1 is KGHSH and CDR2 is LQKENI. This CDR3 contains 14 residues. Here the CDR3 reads CASSRQGMNTEAFF. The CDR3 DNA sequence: TGTGCCAGCTCACGACAGGGGATGAACACTGAAGCTTTCTTT.

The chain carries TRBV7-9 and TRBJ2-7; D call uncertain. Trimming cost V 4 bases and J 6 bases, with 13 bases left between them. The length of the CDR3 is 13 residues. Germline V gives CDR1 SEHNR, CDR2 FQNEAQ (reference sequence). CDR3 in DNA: TGTGCCAGCAGCTCACATGGGCATCCCGAGCAGTACTTC. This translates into CASSSHGHPEQYF.

CDR3 sequence reads: CASSSVGEQYF. CDR3 DNA: TGTGCCAGCAGTTCCGTCGGCGAGCAGTACTTC. The rearrangement links TRBV6-5 to TRBJ2-7; D gene ambiguous. Germline CDR1 is MNHEY and CDR2 is SVGAGI. There are 11 residues in the CDR3. Between the trimmed V and J ends, which lost 4 bases and 6 bases, there was a span of 7 bases.

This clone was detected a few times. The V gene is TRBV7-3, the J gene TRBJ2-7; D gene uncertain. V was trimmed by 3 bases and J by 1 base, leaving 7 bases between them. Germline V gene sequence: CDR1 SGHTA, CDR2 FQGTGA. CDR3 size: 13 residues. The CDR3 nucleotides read TGTGCCAGCAGCTTGGGCCCTTCCTACGAGCAGTACTTC. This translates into CASSLGPSYEQYF.

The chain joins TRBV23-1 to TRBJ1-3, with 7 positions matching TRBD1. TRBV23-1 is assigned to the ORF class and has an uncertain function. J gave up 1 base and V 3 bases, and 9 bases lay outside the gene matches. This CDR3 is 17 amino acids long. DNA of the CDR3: TGCGCCAGCAGTCAGACCAGGGGGAACGCATCTGGAAACACCATATATTTT. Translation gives CASSQTRGNASGNTIYF.

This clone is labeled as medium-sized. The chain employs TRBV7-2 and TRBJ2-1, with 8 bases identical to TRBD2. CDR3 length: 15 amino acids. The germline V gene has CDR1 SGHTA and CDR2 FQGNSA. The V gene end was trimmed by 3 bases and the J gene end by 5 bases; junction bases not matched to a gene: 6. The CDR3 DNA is TGTGCCAGCAGCTTTCAAGCGGGGGCTCACAATGAGCAGTTCTTC. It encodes CASSFQAGAHNEQFF.

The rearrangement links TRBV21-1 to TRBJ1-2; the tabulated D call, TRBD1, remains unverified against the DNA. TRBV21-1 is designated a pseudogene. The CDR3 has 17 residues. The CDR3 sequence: CASSKGIGQRANYGYTF. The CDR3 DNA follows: TGTGCCAGCAGCAAAGGGATCGGACAGCGAGCTAACTATGGCTACACCTTC.

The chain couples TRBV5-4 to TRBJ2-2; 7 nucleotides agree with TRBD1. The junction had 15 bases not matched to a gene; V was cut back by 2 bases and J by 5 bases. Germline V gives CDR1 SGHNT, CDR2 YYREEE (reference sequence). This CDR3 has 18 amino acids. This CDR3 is CASSLGGRLAVNTGELFF. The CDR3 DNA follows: TGTGCCAGCAGCTTAGGGGGCAGGCTAGCAGTGAATACCGGGGAGCTGTTTTTT.

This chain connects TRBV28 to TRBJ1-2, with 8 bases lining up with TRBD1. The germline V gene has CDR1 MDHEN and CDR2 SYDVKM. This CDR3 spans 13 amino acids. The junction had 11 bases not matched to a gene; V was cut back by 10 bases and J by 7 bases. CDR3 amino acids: CATAGQAGPGYTF. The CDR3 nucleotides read TGTGCCACCGCGGGACAGGCAGGTCCTGGCTACACCTTC.

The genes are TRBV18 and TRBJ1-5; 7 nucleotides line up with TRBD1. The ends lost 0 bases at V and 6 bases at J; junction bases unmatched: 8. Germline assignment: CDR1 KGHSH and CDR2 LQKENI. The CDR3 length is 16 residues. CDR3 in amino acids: CASSPPLQGRVQPQHF. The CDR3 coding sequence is TGTGCCAGCTCACCACCTCTACAGGGGCGGGTTCAGCCCCAGCATTTT.

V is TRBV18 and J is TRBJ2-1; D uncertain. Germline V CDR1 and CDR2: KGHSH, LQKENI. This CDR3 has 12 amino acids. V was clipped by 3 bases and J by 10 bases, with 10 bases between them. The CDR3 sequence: CASSPLIGEQFF. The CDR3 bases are TGTGCCAGCTCACCTTTAATCGGGGAGCAGTTCTTC.

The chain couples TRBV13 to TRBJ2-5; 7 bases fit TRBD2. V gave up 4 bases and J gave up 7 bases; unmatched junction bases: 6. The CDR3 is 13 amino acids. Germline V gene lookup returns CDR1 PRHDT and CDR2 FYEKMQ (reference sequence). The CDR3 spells CASSSGLVRTQYF. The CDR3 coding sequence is TGTGCCAGCAGCTCCGGACTAGTTCGGACCCAGTACTTC.

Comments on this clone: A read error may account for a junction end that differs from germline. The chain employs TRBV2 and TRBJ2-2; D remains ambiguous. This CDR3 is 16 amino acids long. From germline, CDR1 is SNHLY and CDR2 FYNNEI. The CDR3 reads CASSDSMMRNAGELFF. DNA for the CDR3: TGTGCCAGCAGTGATAGTATGATGAGGAACGCCGGGGAGCTGTTTTTT.

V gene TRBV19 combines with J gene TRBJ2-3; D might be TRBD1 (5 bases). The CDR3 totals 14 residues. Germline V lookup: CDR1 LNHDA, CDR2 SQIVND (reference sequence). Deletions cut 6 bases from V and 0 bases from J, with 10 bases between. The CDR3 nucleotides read TGTGCCAGTAGGACAGCGATTAGCACAGATACGCAGTATTTT. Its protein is CASRTAISTDTQYF.

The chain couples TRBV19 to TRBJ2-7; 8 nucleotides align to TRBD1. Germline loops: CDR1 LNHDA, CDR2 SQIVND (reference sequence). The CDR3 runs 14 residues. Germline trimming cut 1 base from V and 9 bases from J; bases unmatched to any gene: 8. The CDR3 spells CASSIGAGGVGQYF. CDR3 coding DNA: TGTGCCAGTAGTATAGGAGCAGGGGGCGTGGGGCAGTACTTC.

The CDR3 bases are TGTGCCAGCAGCTTAACCCGGGGCACAGATACGCAGTATTTT. As protein: CASSLTRGTDTQYF. This chain links TRBV7-3 with TRBJ2-3; D is ambiguous. CDR3 length equals 14 residues. Per germline, CDR1 SGHTA and CDR2 FQGTGA. Trimming shortened V by 0 bases and J by 1 base, and 5 bases separated the two germline ends.

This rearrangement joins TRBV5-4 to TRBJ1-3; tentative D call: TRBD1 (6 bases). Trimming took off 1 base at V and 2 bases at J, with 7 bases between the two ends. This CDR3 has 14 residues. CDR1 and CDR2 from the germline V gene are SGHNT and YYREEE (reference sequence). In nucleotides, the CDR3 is TGTGCCAGCAGCTTGAGGGGGACTGGAAACACCATATATTTT. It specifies CASSLRGTGNTIYF.